The entry that follows covers one T cell receptor beta chain sequence. TCRdb's copy holds only in-frame clones and misses some; the assay was immunoSEQ multiplex PCR. The profile shows 50,000 to 60,000 clones, 70% to 80% of them singletons. The data were obtained in a study of T cell clones after liver transplantation. In germline, CDR1 is MNHNY, CDR2 SVGAGI (reference sequence). CDR3 length: 16 amino acids. V lost 5 bases, J lost 3 bases, and 9 bases stayed unmatched. The rearrangement links TRBV6-6 to TRBJ2-5; TRBD1 matches 10 bases. This sequence was found in a human patient who received a liver transplant. Among the T cells, some may be from the graft donor. The sequenced sample was CD4+ T cells from blood, obtained at the roughly 15-month timepoint. As DNA, the CDR3 is TGTGCCAGCAGTGTGCGAACCGGGACAGGGGAAGAGACCCAGTACTTC. It encodes CASSVRTGTGEETQYF.